This T cell receptor beta chain appears in the sequencing data of a study of T cell responses to AZD1222 COVID-19 vaccine. The study's findings and limits: Spike-specific TCR breadth and depth both grew after two AZD1222 doses. Clonal diversity may have been underestimated in mostly white British donors.

In the case of this clone: The antigen is undetermined.

Trimming cost V 6 bases and J 3 bases; bases outside gene matches: 4. This CDR3 contains 13 residues. The germline gives CDR1 SNHLY, CDR2 FYNNEI. The protocol was immunoSEQ multiplex PCR, while the TCRdb copy is restricted to in-frame clones and leaves out a portion. The table shows roughly 160,000 clones, with 85% to 90% occurring only once. The material sequenced was peripheral blood, taken on day 0 of AZD1222 vaccination. The V and J genes are TRBV2 and TRBJ1-1; 7 bases agree with TRBD1. The source of this sequence is an adult in good health. The CDR3 spells CASSDDRDTEAFF. The CDR3 region has the DNA TGTGCCAGCAGCGACGACAGGGACACTGAAGCTTTCTTT.